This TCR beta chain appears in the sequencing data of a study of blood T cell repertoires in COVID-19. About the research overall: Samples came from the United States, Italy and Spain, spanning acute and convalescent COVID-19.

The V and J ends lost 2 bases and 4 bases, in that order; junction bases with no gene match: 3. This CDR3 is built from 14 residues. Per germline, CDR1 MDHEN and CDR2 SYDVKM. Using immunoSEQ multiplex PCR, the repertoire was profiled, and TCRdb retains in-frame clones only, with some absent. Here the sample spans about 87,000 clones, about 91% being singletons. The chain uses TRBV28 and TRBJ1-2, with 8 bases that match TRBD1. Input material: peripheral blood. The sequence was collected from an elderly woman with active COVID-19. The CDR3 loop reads CASSLAGGSYGYTF. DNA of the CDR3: TGTGCCAGCAGTTTAGCAGGGGGCAGCTATGGCTACACCTTC.